This is a list of T cell receptor beta chains from one sample in a study of early T cells in non-severe SARS-CoV-2 infection. TCRdb analysed the 5' RACE reads with MiXCR anew, one entry per CDR3 protein. The data hold 55,000 to 75,000 distinct CDR3 sequences, with approximately 8% observed a single time. Specimen: whole blood. The origin of the receptors is an adult who was a healthcare worker with PCR-confirmed SARS-CoV-2 infection or an uninfected control (not recorded which). The CDR3 runs from the conserved cysteine through the conserved F or W. D genes are given only for firm matches. Where a row states a size, it is once, few, many or the class of an expanded clone; other rows omit it.

TRBJ2-1 | few | TRBD2 | TRBV3-1 | TGTGCCAGCAGCCCCCGTTGGTTAGCGGGATACAATGAGCAGTTCTTC | CASSPRWLAGYNEQFF
TRBJ1-6 | many | NA | TRBV3-1 | TGTGCCAGCAGCCGAGGGACATCGCTTTCACCCCTCCACTTT | CASSRGTSLSPLHF
TRBJ2-1 | few | NA | TRBV7-3 | TGTGCCAGCAGCTTGCCCGGGACCGAGCAGTTCTTC | CASSLPGTEQFF
TRBJ1-1 | NA | NA | TRBV12-3/TRBV12-4 | TGTGCCAGCAGCCGAGGGACACCGAGGGACACTGAAGCTTTCTTT | CASSRGTPRDTEAFF
TRBJ1-6 | many | NA | TRBV18 | TGTGCCAGCTCACCCGGGAACACCTATAATTCACCCCTCCATTTT | CASSPGNTYNSPLHF
TRBJ2-5 | few | NA | TRBV28 | TGTGCCAGCAGCCGCGGACCCGACCAGACCCAGTACTTC | CASSRGPDQTQYF
TRBJ1-1 | few | TRBD1 | TRBV29-1 | TGCAGCGCGGGGACAGGGAACACTGAAGCTTTCTTT | CSAGTGNTEAFF
TRBJ2-1 | NA | TRBD2 | TRBV28 | TGTGCCAGCAGTTTAGGGGCTAGCGGGAGGAATGAGCAGTTCTTC | CASSLGASGRNEQFF
TRBJ1-2 | many | TRBD1 | TRBV18 | TGTGCCAGCTCACCAGGCAGGGGGTACGGCGGCTACACCTTC | CASSPGRGYGGYTF
TRBJ1-2 | few | TRBD1 | TRBV9 | TGTGCCAGCAGCGTAGTTTCAGGGGGCTACTATGGCTACACCTTC | CASSVVSGGYYGYTF
TRBJ1-2 | NA | TRBD1 | TRBV27 | TGTGCCAGCAGTCCCCGGGACAGGTCTCTCTATGGCTACACCTTC | CASSPRDRSLYGYTF
TRBJ2-7 | few | TRBD1 | TRBV7-9 | TGTGCCAGCAGCCCCGTTTCCGGGACAGGGTTGTACGAGCAGTACTTC | CASSPVSGTGLYEQYF
TRBJ2-1 | many | TRBD1 | TRBV7-2 | TGTGCCAGCAGCTTTACCGGGACAGCCTACAATGAGCAGTTCTTC | CASSFTGTAYNEQFF
TRBJ2-7 | many | TRBD2 | TRBV6-6 | TGTGCCAGCAGTTATCCTAGCGGGAGAAACGAGCAGTACTTC | CASSYPSGRNEQYF
TRBJ2-7 | many | NA | TRBV6-5 | TGTGCCAGCAGCCAAAGGGGGGAAATCTACGAGCAGTACTTC | CASSQRGEIYEQYF
TRBJ1-2 | many | NA | TRBV18 | TGTGCCAGCTCACTCGGGGACGGGACTAACTATGGCTACACCTTC | CASSLGDGTNYGYTF
TRBJ2-7 | many | TRBD1 | TRBV10-3 | TGTGCCATCAGTGAAGGGGCCGGGACAGAAACCTACGAGCAGTACTTC | CAISEGAGTETYEQYF
TRBJ2-1 | few | NA | TRBV7-2 | TGTGCCAGCAGCCCTACCCCCTGGGGGTACGAGTTCTTC | CASSPTPWGYEFF
TRBJ1-4 | NA | NA | TRBV27 | TGTGCCAGCAGAAGTGGGGGTCCCGGAGGACTAAATGAAAAACTGTTTTTT | CASRSGGPGGLNEKLFF
TRBJ1-6 | many | NA | TRBV27 | TGTGCCAGCAGTACTCGAGGGGGTTGGTCACCCCTCCACTTT | CASSTRGGWSPLHF
TRBJ1-5 | many | TRBD1 | TRBV20-1 | TGCAGTGCTATTCCGACAGGGCAGCCCCAGCATTTT | CSAIPTGQPQHF
TRBJ2-7 | few | TRBD2 | TRBV7-2 | TGTGCCAGCAGCTTCCCGGGACTAGCGGTCGAGCAGTACTTC | CASSFPGLAVEQYF
TRBJ2-3 | many | TRBD2 | TRBV7-8 | TGTGCCAGCAGCTTAGCGACTAGCGGGTACCCCTCGGCGCAGTATTTT | CASSLATSGYPSAQYF
TRBJ2-5 | few | NA | TRBV5-1 | TGCGCCAGCAGCTTTTTCATCGCTCAAGAGACCCAGTACTTC | CASSFFIAQETQYF
TRBJ2-2 | NA | NA | TRBV10-3 | TGTGCCATCAGTGATAACTGGAACACCGGGGAGCTGTTTTTT | CAISDNWNTGELFF
TRBJ2-7 | few | TRBD2 | TRBV20-1 | TGCAGTGCTGCGACGGGACTATTTCCTTACGAGCAGTACTTC | CSAATGLFPYEQYF
TRBJ1-2 | few | NA | TRBV29-1 | TGTAGGGGGGACGAGGGCTATGGCTACACCTTC | CRGDEGYGYTF
TRBJ2-1 | many | NA | TRBV11-2 | TGTGCCAGCAGCTTAGGTAGGGGGGGACCTTACAATGAGCAGTTCTTC | CASSLGRGGPYNEQFF
TRBJ1-1 | many | TRBD1 | TRBV5-1 | TGCGCCAGCAGCCGGGACAGGGGGACCACTGAAGCTTTCTTT | CASSRDRGTTEAFF
TRBJ2-5 | NA | TRBD1 | TRBV7-2 | TGTGCCAGCAGCTTAGGATTCCAGGGGGCAGGGCAGACCCAGTACTTC | CASSLGFQGAGQTQYF
TRBJ1-6 | many | NA | TRBV27 | TGTGCCAGCAGTTTTTCGGGAAATCGGCCACCCCTCCACTTT | CASSFSGNRPPLHF
TRBJ1-1 | NA | NA | TRBV6-4 | TGTGCCAGCGGCGTGAAGGGCACTGAAGCTTTCTTT | CASGVKGTEAFF
TRBJ2-7 | many | NA | TRBV12-3/TRBV12-4 | TGTGCCAGCAGTTTAGCCCAGGCGTACGAGCAGTACTTC | CASSLAQAYEQYF
TRBJ2-1 | NA | TRBD2 | TRBV12-5 | TGTGCTAGTGGTGGACTAGCGGGAGGTTCGCCCTACAATGAGCAGTTCTTC | CASGGLAGGSPYNEQFF
TRBJ2-6 | NA | NA | TRBV19 | TGTGCCACTAACTCTGGGGCCAACGTCCTGACTTTC | CATNSGANVLTF
TRBJ2-1 | many | TRBD2 | TRBV20-1 | TGCAGTGCTCTCTATCTCACTAGCGGGAGGCAGAATGAGCAGTTCTTC | CSALYLTSGRQNEQFF
TRBJ2-7 | NA | TRBD2 | TRBV5-1 | TGCGCCAGCAGCTTGGATTATGGTCTAGCGGGTACCTACGAGCAGTACTTC | CASSLDYGLAGTYEQYF
TRBJ2-3 | few | NA | TRBV18 | TGTGCCAGCTCACCTAGCGTACGCACAGATACGCAGTATTTT | CASSPSVRTDTQYF
TRBJ2-2 | NA | NA | TRBV6-5 | TGTGCCAGCAGTTACTCCTCCCAGGGATACACCGGGGAGCTGTTTTTT | CASSYSSQGYTGELFF
TRBJ1-5 | few | NA | TRBV28 | TGTGCCAGCACCCCGGGGGGGTATCAGCCCCAGCATTTT | CASTPGGYQPQHF
TRBJ2-2 | many | NA | TRBV2 | TGTGCCAGCAGTTCGGCGAACACCGGGGAGCTGTTTTTT | CASSSANTGELFF
TRBJ2-7 | few | TRBD2 | TRBV20-1 | TGCAGTGCCCCCGGGACTAGCGGGACCCACGAGCAGTACTTC | CSAPGTSGTHEQYF
TRBJ1-6 | many | NA | TRBV6-5 | TGTGCCAGCAGTCTCGACGGTCGGCGAGGACCCCTCCACTTT | CASSLDGRRGPLHF
TRBJ2-1 | few | NA | TRBV7-9 | TGTGCCAGCAGCTTAGACGACATGAATGAGCAGTTCTTC | CASSLDDMNEQFF
TRBJ1-5 | NA | NA | TRBV7-2 | TGTGCCAGCAGCCCAGGACAGATCAATCAGCCCCAGCATTTT | CASSPGQINQPQHF
TRBJ2-4 | NA | NA | TRBV18 | TGTGCCAGCTCACCTGGAATAACCTCCGAAAACATTCAGTACTTC | CASSPGITSENIQYF
TRBJ1-1 | many | NA | TRBV19 | TGTGCCAGTAGTCAAGGGGGGATGAACACTGAAGCTTTCTTT | CASSQGGMNTEAFF
TRBJ1-2 | many | NA | TRBV6-5 | TGTGCTCTTGGCGGCTATGGCTACACCTTC | CALGGYGYTF
TRBJ1-2 | NA | NA | TRBV20-1 | TGCAGTGCTAGAGCCCCAGACACTAACTATGGCTACACCTTC | CSARAPDTNYGYTF
TRBJ2-1 | few | TRBD2 | TRBV28 | TGTGCCAGCCTCTCGGGACTAGCTCATGAGCAGTTCTTC | CASLSGLAHEQFF
TRBJ2-1 | NA | TRBD1 | TRBV7-2 | TGTGCCAGCAGCTCTGACAGGGCCAATGAGCAGTTCTTC | CASSSDRANEQFF
TRBJ2-3 | NA | NA | TRBV5-1 | TGCGCCAGCAGCTTGGAAAGGGATACGCAGTATTTT | CASSLERDTQYF
TRBJ1-5 | many | TRBD1 | TRBV7-3 | TGTGCCAGCAGCCGGACAGGGAGGAATCAGCCCCAGCATTTT | CASSRTGRNQPQHF
TRBJ2-7 | few | TRBD1 | TRBV18 | TGTGCCACCGGGACAGGGGGACCTAAACCCTACGAGCAGTACTTC | CATGTGGPKPYEQYF
TRBJ2-5 | NA | TRBD1 | TRBV6-5 | TGTGCCAGCAGTTACGGTGAGGGGGCGGAGACCCAGTACTTC | CASSYGEGAETQYF